The 27 T cell receptor beta chains in this list originate from one sample, sequenced in a study of blood T cell repertoires in COVID-19. The repertoire was sequenced with immunoSEQ multiplex PCR; TCRdb's copy has only in-frame clones and lacks some. This sample carries roughly 180,000 clones, approximately 81% of them seen once, and the ten largest clones take over 5%. Sequencing used peripheral blood. The receptors here all came from a woman aged 45-65 years with COVID-19, enrolled during active disease.

The chain joins TRBV11-3 to TRBJ2-5, with 7 bases lining up with TRBD1. This CDR3 is built from 15 residues. CDR1 SGHNT and CDR2 YENEEA come from the germline V gene. V shed 5 bases, J shed 4 bases, and the junction held 10 bases outside the gene matches. The CDR3 region is CASSRLTGLGETQYF. The CDR3 DNA follows: TGTGCCAGCAGCCGCCTGACAGGGCTGGGAGAGACCCAGTACTTC.

The genes are TRBV3-1 (or the pseudogene TRBV3-2) and TRBJ2-7; 10 bases map to TRBD1. This CDR3 region has 15 residues. V lost 3 bases, J lost 7 bases, and 9 bases stayed unmatched. Per the germline V gene, CDR1 is LGHDT and CDR2 is YNNKEL (reference sequence). CDR3 sequence (DNA): TGTGCCAGCAGCCATTCCGGGACAGGGGCGGCTGAGCAGTACTTC. Protein: CASSHSGTGAAEQYF.

This clone was picked up a small number of times. V and J are TRBV3-1 (or the pseudogene TRBV3-2) and TRBJ1-2, with D unclear. V dropped 4 bases and J dropped 4 bases, with 13 bases sitting between them. Per germline, CDR1 LGHDT and CDR2 YNNKEL (reference sequence). CDR3 length equals 14 residues. The CDR3 nucleotides are TGTGCCAGCAGCCTGCCCCAAGCGGGCTATGGCTACACCTTC. This encodes CASSLPQAGYGYTF.

The chain couples TRBV2 to TRBJ2-3, with TRBD2 matching 9 bases. With V trimmed by 4 bases and J by 9 bases, 14 bases remained unmatched. This CDR3 has 16 amino acids. The V gene's germline CDR1 is SNHLY and CDR2 FYNNEI. The CDR3 region has the DNA TGTGCCAGCAGTGTGGTGACTAGCGGCGAGGGGGGAACGCAGTATTTT. It is translated as CASSVVTSGEGGTQYF. Full variable domain (missing parts from reference TRBV2 and TRBJ2-3): EPEVTQTPSHQVTQMGQEVILRCVPISNHLYFYWYRQILGQKVEFLVSFYNNEISEKSEIFDDQFSVERPDGSNFTLKIRSTKLEDSAMYFCASSVVTSGEGGTQYFGPGTRLTVL.

The chain links TRBV3-1 (or the pseudogene TRBV3-2) to TRBJ2-3, with D possibly TRBD2 on 6 matching bases. There are 15 residues in the CDR3. The germline V gene has CDR1 LGHDT and CDR2 YNNKEL (reference sequence). Trimming cost V 6 bases and J 1 base, with 14 bases left between them. The CDR3 DNA sequence: TGTGCCAGCAGTCATGGGACTCTAGGCACAGATACGCAGTATTTT. Protein product: CASSHGTLGTDTQYF.

The chain employs TRBV3-1 (or the pseudogene TRBV3-2) and TRBJ2-7; 7 positions match TRBD1. The CDR3 runs to 12 residues. Losses at the gene ends were 8 bases for V and 3 bases for J; bases not matched to a gene: 4. CDR1 and CDR2 (germline): LGHDT, YNNKEL (reference sequence). As DNA, the CDR3 is TGTGCCAGCCGGCAGGGGGTCTACGAGCAGTACTTC. Its protein is CASRQGVYEQYF.

The J gene is TRBJ2-7, the V gene TRBV19; 8 nucleotides match TRBD2. This CDR3 is built from 14 residues. V dropped 1 base and J dropped 4; count of bases not matched to a gene: 3. The germline gives CDR1 LNHDA, CDR2 SQIVND (reference sequence). CDR3 sequence: CASSIAGGPYEQYF. DNA for the CDR3: TGTGCCAGTAGTATAGCGGGGGGGCCTTACGAGCAGTACTTC. Complete variable domain (other parts from reference TRBV19 and TRBJ2-7): DGGITQSPKYLFRKEGQNVTLSCEQNLNHDAMYWYRQDPGQGLRLIYYSQIVNDFQKGDIAEGYSVSREKKESFPLTVTSAQKNPTAFYLCASSIAGGPYEQYFGPGTRLTVT.

The chain links TRBV5-5 to TRBJ2-3; 8 positions match TRBD2. Trimming took 4 bases from V and 0 from J; bases not matched to a gene: 4. The CDR3 totals 15 residues. Germline CDR1 is SGHKS and CDR2 is YYEKEE (reference sequence). The CDR3: CASSISGASTDTQYF. In DNA form, the CDR3 reads TGTGCCAGCAGCATTAGCGGGGCGAGCACAGATACGCAGTATTTT.

The V gene is TRBV4-3, the J gene TRBJ1-4, with 10 positions matching TRBD1. The CDR3 consists of 15 residues. Germline lookup yields CDR1 LGHNA and CDR2 YSLEER. V shed 1 base and J 7 bases; nucleotides not matched to a gene: 3. The CDR3 DNA follows: TGCGCCAGCAGCCAAGGGGACAGGGGTAGTGAAAAACTGTTTTTT. This encodes CASSQGDRGSEKLFF.

The V and J genes are TRBV6-5 and TRBJ1-6; 7 bases fit TRBD1. CDR3 size: 14 residues. V lost 6 bases, J lost 7 bases, and 6 bases stayed unmatched. The V gene's germline CDR1 is MNHEY and CDR2 SVGAGI. CDR3 amino acids: CASRSGRGNSPLHF. The CDR3 DNA reads as TGTGCCAGCAGAAGTGGCAGGGGGAATTCACCCCTCCACTTT.

This clone was counted only a few times. The rearrangement joins TRBV5-4 to TRBJ2-7; D is perhaps TRBD1 (6 bases). CDR1 SGHNT and CDR2 YYREEE come from the germline V gene (reference sequence). V was clipped by 3 bases and J by 2 bases, with 15 bases between them. This CDR3 is 15 amino acids long. The DNA for the CDR3 is TGTGCCAGCAGCTCGGATTCCGGACAGACCTACGAGCAGTACTTC. This gives the protein CASSSDSGQTYEQYF.

The gene calls are TRBV5-4 and TRBJ2-5, with TRBD2 identical over 14 bases. V lost 0 bases and J lost 5; bases outside the gene matches: 3. The CDR3 has 16 amino acids. Germline CDR1 and CDR2: SGHNT and YYREEE (reference sequence). The CDR3 loop reads CASSLAGTSGGETQYF. The CDR3 DNA follows: TGTGCCAGCAGCTTGGCGGGGACTAGCGGGGGTGAGACCCAGTACTTC.

The chain recombines TRBV7-9 with TRBJ2-5; TRBD2 agrees at 13 bases. The trim removed 4 bases at V and 5 bases at J, leaving 7 bases unmatched. The length of the CDR3 is 16 residues. Germline V gene lookup returns CDR1 SEHNR and CDR2 FQNEAQ (reference sequence). The CDR3 protein is CASSSTSGGAKETQYF. CDR3 sequence (DNA): TGTGCCAGCAGCTCTACTAGCGGGGGGGCCAAGGAGACCCAGTACTTC.

Remarks on this clone: In the same sample, other DNA sequences code for this CDR3. J is TRBJ2-1 and V is TRBV9; TRBD2 matches at 12 bases. The junction had 1 base not matched to a gene; V was cut back by 2 bases and J by 4 bases. The CDR3 is 15 residues long. Per the germline V gene, CDR1 is SGDLS and CDR2 is YYNGEE. The CDR3 nucleotides read TGTGCCAGCAGCGTTACTAGCGGGGGGTACAATGAGCAGTTCTTC. Amino acids: CASSVTSGGYNEQFF.

The V call is TRBV6-5, the J call TRBJ1-2; no reliable D call. This CDR3 contains 12 residues. With 10 bases removed from V and 6 bases from J, the gap between germline ends came to 15 bases. Germline V CDR1 and CDR2: MNHEY, SVGAGI. CDR3 region: CATHQVENGYTF. The CDR3 nucleotides read TGTGCCACTCATCAGGTCGAAAATGGCTACACCTTC.

V and J are TRBV2 and TRBJ2-7; no clear D gene. Germline CDR1 reads SNHLY; CDR2 reads FYNNEI. CDR3 length: 13 residues. The V and J ends lost 8 bases and 0 bases respectively, with 11 bases between them. The CDR3: CASLGTLSYEQYF. The CDR3 region has the DNA TGTGCCAGCCTAGGAACTCTCTCCTACGAGCAGTACTTC.

The V and J genes are TRBV2 and TRBJ2-5; weak D call: TRBD2 (5 bases). V was trimmed by 7 bases and J by 2 bases, leaving 23 bases between them. Germline V gene lookup returns CDR1 SNHLY and CDR2 FYNNEI. CDR3 size: 17 residues. The CDR3 nucleotides read TGTGCCAGCATAAAGTCAGACTACGGCCCCAGACAAGAGACCCAGTACTTC. Translation gives CASIKSDYGPRQETQYF.

V gene TRBV3-1 (or the pseudogene TRBV3-2) combines with J gene TRBJ2-3; 14 bases agree with TRBD2. The CDR3 is 15 residues long. Germline V gives CDR1 LGHDT, CDR2 YNNKEL (reference sequence). V gave up 4 bases and J gave up 5 bases; unmatched junction bases: 2. CDR3 DNA sequence: TGTGCCAGCAGCCGACTAGCGGGGGGGATAGATACGCAGTATTTT. It translates to CASSRLAGGIDTQYF.

On this clone: The sample holds other DNA sequences that translate to the same CDR3. The chain uses TRBV6-5 and TRBJ2-2; a possible D gene is TRBD1 (6 bases). The germline V and J ends were trimmed by 6 bases and 3 bases, with 11 bases remaining between them. The CDR3 contains 14 residues. Germline V gene lookup returns CDR1 MNHEY and CDR2 SVGAGI. CDR3 coding DNA: TGTGCCAGCAGAGCTGGGGGCTACACCGGGGAGCTGTTTTTT. It translates to CASRAGGYTGELFF.

This clone was observed a single time. The chain recombines TRBV7-6 with TRBJ2-3; 9 nucleotides line up with TRBD2. The J segment lost 1 base and the V segment lost 0 bases, leaving 11 bases of the junction unmatched. This CDR3 has 19 amino acids. Germline V gene lookup returns CDR1 SGHVS and CDR2 FNYEAQ. DNA for the CDR3: TGTGCCAGCAGCTTAGCGCTGTCGCGGGGGGGCTACGGCACAGATACGCAGTATTTT. Its protein is CASSLALSRGGYGTDTQYF.

This clone occurred once. The chain links TRBV28 to TRBJ2-7, with a possible D match to TRBD2 (6 bases). Trimming removed 0 bases from V and 6 bases from J, with 6 bases in between. The CDR3 sequence is 12 residues long. Germline CDR1 MDHEN, CDR2 SYDVKM. DNA of the CDR3: TGTGCCAGCAGTTTATGGGAGGGCGAGCAGTACTTC. Residues: CASSLWEGEQYF.

This rearrangement joins TRBV5-8 to TRBJ2-7, with 11 bases identical to TRBD1. J gave up 4 bases and V 4 bases, and 7 bases lay outside the gene matches. In germline, CDR1 is SGHTS, CDR2 YDEGEE. The CDR3 runs to 15 residues. The CDR3 sequence: CASSLDRGRSYEQYF. The CDR3 nucleotides read TGTGCCAGCAGCCTGGACAGGGGGCGCAGTTACGAGCAGTACTTC. Full variable domain (remainder filled in from reference TRBV5-8 and TRBJ2-7): EAGVTQSPTHLIKTRGQQATLRCSPISGHTSVYWYQQALGLGLQFLLWYDEGEERNRGNFPPRFSGRQFPNYSSELNVNALELEDSALYLCASSLDRGRSYEQYFGPGTRLTVT.

This sequence joins TRBV7-9 and TRBJ2-2; D may be TRBD2 (6 bases). V was pared by 5 bases and J by 5 bases, with 12 bases between. This CDR3 has 14 amino acids. Germline CDR1 and CDR2: SEHNR and FQNEAQ (reference sequence). This CDR3 is CASSPGRTTGELFF. The CDR3 DNA sequence: TGTGCCAGCAGCCCCGGGAGAACGACCGGGGAGCTGTTTTTT.

This rearrangement joins TRBV6-5 to TRBJ1-2; D possibly corresponds to TRBD1 (6 bases). V was trimmed by 6 bases and J by 4 bases, leaving 6 bases between them. The CDR3 runs 11 residues. CDR1 and CDR2 from the germline V gene are MNHEY and SVGAGI. This CDR3 is CASRGGYGYTF. DNA of the CDR3: TGTGCCAGCAGAGGGGGCTATGGCTACACCTTC.

The V call is TRBV4-3, the J call TRBJ2-1, with D unresolved. CDR3 length: 16 residues. Germline-derived CDR1 and CDR2 are LGHNA and YSLEER. The ends were cut back, 4 bases at V and 2 bases at J, with 15 bases in the middle. The CDR3 is CASSPTPRSAYNEQFF. The CDR3 nucleotides read TGCGCCAGCAGCCCCACCCCCCGTAGTGCCTACAATGAGCAGTTCTTC.

V and J are TRBV6-5 and TRBJ1-2, with 9 bases fitting TRBD1. This CDR3 has 16 residues. V shed 3 bases and J 5 bases; nucleotides not matched to a gene: 10. From germline, CDR1 is MNHEY and CDR2 SVGAGI. DNA of the CDR3: TGTGCCAGCAGTTATACCGGGACAGGGAGAGCTTATGGCTACACCTTC. This codes for CASSYTGTGRAYGYTF.

The sample holds one count of this clone. The V call is TRBV6-5, the J call TRBJ2-1; 8 bases agree with TRBD2. This CDR3 contains 16 residues. V dropped 2 bases and J dropped 4; count of bases not matched to a gene: 7. CDR1 MNHEY and CDR2 SVGAGI come from the germline V gene. In DNA, the CDR3 is TGTGCCAGCAGTTACGGTGGTAGCGGGGCATACAATGAGCAGTTCTTC. This encodes CASSYGGSGAYNEQFF.